This TCR beta chain was captured in a study of blood T cell repertoires in COVID-19. Germline CDR1 DFQATT, CDR2 SNEGSKA (reference sequence). CDR3 length: 17 amino acids. Between the trimmed V and J ends, which lost 3 bases and 6 bases, there was a span of 24 bases. Clones were read by immunoSEQ multiplex PCR, and TCRdb kept only the in-frame ones, dropping some. The table has about 95,000 clones, over 70% seen once. The origin of this receptor is a man at least 80 years old with active or convalescent COVID-19. Specimen: peripheral blood. The chain has TRBV20-1 and TRBJ1-5, with TRBD1 as a possible D gene (5 bases). The CDR3 sequence is CSASPRGLGRSGQPQHF. Written as DNA, the CDR3 is TGCAGTGCTAGTCCCCGGGGGTTGGGACGGAGCGGTCAGCCCCAGCATTTT.